This TCR beta chain is drawn from a study of T cell responses to AZD1222 COVID-19 vaccine. Overall study: Pooling of second doses given at about 4 or about 12 weeks was done. The study's findings and limits: Sampled repertoires all dated from after the peak T cell response. Dominant at 160-218 and 743-854, vaccine-associated CD4 TCRs also spanned spike. It should be noted that donors were predominantly white British and more often female, and clonal diversity was possibly underestimated.

Profiled with immunoSEQ multiplex PCR; TCRdb holds only in-frame clones, not every one. The sample lists about 84,000 clones, about 85% seen once, with about 1.6% in the top ten. As for this clone: Its antigen is unidentified.

The CDR3 sequence is 15 residues long. V was trimmed by 6 bases and J by 4 bases, leaving 16 bases between them. Germline V CDR1 and CDR2: MNHEY, SVGAGI. The sequenced sample was peripheral blood, obtained on day 0 of AZD1222 vaccination. V usage is TRBV6-5 and J usage is TRBJ2-1; possibly TRBD1 for D (6 bases). This sequence was found in an adult in good health. The DNA for the CDR3 is TGTGCCAGCAGAACCTGGGGGCAGGGGTACAATGAGCAGTTCTTC. Protein: CASRTWGQGYNEQFF.